The rows below give T cell receptor beta chains drawn from one sample of a study of circulating and synovial CD4+ cells in juvenile arthritis. Assay used: immunoSEQ multiplex PCR; TCRdb lists only in-frame clones, some missing. The sample lists tens of thousands of clones; around 95% were seen once. Source material: CD4+ T cells from blood. These receptors originate from a human donor with juvenile idiopathic arthritis. CDR3s include the opening cysteine and the closing phenylalanine or tryptophan. The order of the fields is CDR3 protein, CDR3 DNA, V gene, clone size, D gene, J gene. D genes are given only for firm matches. Rows may omit the clone size; those that give it use once, few, many or a size class.

CASSLAPGSTDTQYF	TGTGCCAGCAGCTTGGCCCCGGGGAGCACAGATACGCAGTATTTT	TRBV5-6	NA	NA	TRBJ2-3
CASSLRPVPNTEAFF	TGTGCCAGCAGCTTAAGGCCAGTGCCTAACACTGAAGCTTTCTTT	TRBV7-3	NA	NA	TRBJ1-1
CASRRIGGSYNEQFF	TGTGCCAGCAGACGTATAGGGGGATCCTACAATGAGCAGTTCTTC	TRBV11-2	NA	NA	TRBJ2-1
CASSSSGTSVNTGELFF	TGCGCCAGCAGCTCATCCGGGACTAGCGTGAACACCGGGGAGCTGTTTTTT	TRBV5-1	NA	TRBD2	TRBJ2-2
CASSRVHRGLGANEKLFF	TGTGCCAGCAGCCGGGTACACAGGGGGCTTGGGGCTAATGAAAAACTGTTTTTT	TRBV7-8	NA	TRBD1	TRBJ1-4
CASRDFTDTQYF	TGTGCCAGTAGGGACTTCACAGATACGCAGTATTTT	TRBV19	NA	NA	TRBJ2-3
CASSTLPSGRSHEQYF	TGTGCCAGCAGCACCCTCCCTAGCGGGAGGAGCCACGAGCAGTACTTC	TRBV6-6	once	TRBD2	TRBJ2-7
CASSFIHFQGNYGYTF	TGTGCCAGCAGTTTTATCCATTTTCAGGGGAACTATGGCTACACCTTC	TRBV28	NA	NA	TRBJ1-2
CASSPRGGKSSYEQYF	TGTGCCAGCAGCCCCCGTGGCGGGAAGAGCTCCTACGAGCAGTACTTC	TRBV7-8	NA	NA	TRBJ2-7
CASSPTGTHNEKLFF	TGTGCCAGCAGTCCAACCGGGACACACAATGAAAAACTGTTTTTT	TRBV28	NA	NA	TRBJ1-4
CASSRRAGGPDTQYF	TGTGCCAGCAGCCGCCGAGCGGGAGGGCCGGATACGCAGTATTTT	TRBV6-5	once	TRBD2	TRBJ2-3
CASLASPYNEQFF	TGTGCCAGTTTAGCGTCTCCCTACAATGAGCAGTTCTTC	TRBV18	NA	NA	TRBJ2-1
CASSQDRVSTEAFF	TGTGCCAGCAGCCAGGATCGGGTTTCCACTGAAGCTTTCTTT	TRBV4-2	once	NA	TRBJ1-1
CASSSGDRIMNTEAFF	TGTGCCAGCAGCTCAGGCGACAGAATTATGAACACTGAAGCTTTCTTT	TRBV5-4	NA	NA	TRBJ1-1
CASSTRTGEVNTIYF	TGTGCCAGCAGCACCCGGACAGGGGAAGTCAACACCATATATTTT	TRBV9	NA	TRBD1	TRBJ1-3
CASSPRDSYNEQFF	TGTGCCAGCAGCCCCCGGGACTCATACAATGAGCAGTTCTTC	TRBV9	NA	NA	TRBJ2-1
CASSTLDRAGTEAFF	TGTGCCAGCAGTACACTGGACAGGGCCGGCACTGAAGCTTTCTTT	TRBV6-5	NA	TRBD1	TRBJ1-1
CASSSSARNTIYF	TGTGCCAGCAGTTCTAGTGCTCGAAACACCATATATTTT	TRBV7-2	NA	NA	TRBJ1-3
CASSIRPRGGNSPLHF	TGTGCCAGTAGTATCCGCCCCCGGGGGGGGAATTCACCCCTCCACTTT	TRBV19	few	NA	TRBJ1-6
CASSLALANNYGYTF	TGCGCCAGCAGCTTGGCCCTGGCCAATAACTATGGCTACACCTTC	TRBV5-1	NA	NA	TRBJ1-2
CASSLDRNSPLHF	TGTGCCAGCAGCCTGGACAGGAATTCACCCCTCCACTTT	TRBV7-3	NA	TRBD1	TRBJ1-6
CASSSPNRIEGYTF	TGTGCCAGCAGTTCCCCGAACAGGATAGAGGGCTACACCTTC	TRBV28	once	NA	TRBJ1-2
CASSQDSGYGYTF	TGCGCCAGCAGCCAAGATAGCGGCTATGGCTACACCTTC	TRBV4-1	NA	NA	TRBJ1-2
CASSKPGQVYNEQFF	TGTGCCAGCAGCAAGCCGGGACAGGTTTACAATGAGCAGTTCTTC	TRBV7-2	NA	TRBD1	TRBJ2-1
CASSSLGGVGGYGYTF	TGTGCCAGCAGCTCATTAGGGGGGGTGGGCGGCTATGGCTACACCTTC	TRBV11-2	NA	NA	TRBJ1-2
CASAEGTDTQYF	TGCGCCAGCGCCGAGGGCACAGATACGCAGTATTTT	TRBV10-1	NA	NA	TRBJ2-3
CASSSSGTGVGYTF	TGTGCCAGCAGCTCATCCGGGACAGGGGTGGGCTACACCTTC	TRBV7-6	NA	TRBD1	TRBJ1-2
CASSKNRGPETQYF	TGTGCCAGCAGTAAAAACAGGGGGCCGGAGACCCAGTACTTC	TRBV2	NA	TRBD1	TRBJ2-5
CASRRPGTGTSGNTIYF	TGTGCCAGTCGCCGACCCGGGACAGGGACCTCTGGAAACACCATATATTTT	TRBV19	NA	TRBD1	TRBJ1-3
CASWADRGAGQPQHF	TGTGCCAGCTGGGCGGACAGGGGGGCTGGTCAGCCCCAGCATTTT	TRBV27	NA	TRBD1	TRBJ1-5
CASSLSLGRGYTF	TGTGCCAGCAGCCTCTCGCTCGGGAGAGGCTACACCTTC	TRBV9	NA	NA	TRBJ1-2
CASSLGTGLSYNEQFF	TGTGCCAGCTCACTCGGGACAGGGCTCTCCTACAATGAGCAGTTCTTC	TRBV18	NA	TRBD1	TRBJ2-1
CASRGGGNEQFF	TGTGCCAGCAGGGGAGGGGGAAATGAGCAGTTCTTC	TRBV2	once	NA	TRBJ2-1
CASGLEGGRPQHF	TGTGCCAGTGGATTGGAAGGAGGTCGGCCCCAGCATTTT	TRBV19	NA	NA	TRBJ1-5
CASSLDGQGEYLHEQYF	TGTGCCAGCAGCTTGGACGGACAGGGCGAATACCTCCACGAGCAGTACTTC	TRBV11-2	NA	TRBD1	TRBJ2-7